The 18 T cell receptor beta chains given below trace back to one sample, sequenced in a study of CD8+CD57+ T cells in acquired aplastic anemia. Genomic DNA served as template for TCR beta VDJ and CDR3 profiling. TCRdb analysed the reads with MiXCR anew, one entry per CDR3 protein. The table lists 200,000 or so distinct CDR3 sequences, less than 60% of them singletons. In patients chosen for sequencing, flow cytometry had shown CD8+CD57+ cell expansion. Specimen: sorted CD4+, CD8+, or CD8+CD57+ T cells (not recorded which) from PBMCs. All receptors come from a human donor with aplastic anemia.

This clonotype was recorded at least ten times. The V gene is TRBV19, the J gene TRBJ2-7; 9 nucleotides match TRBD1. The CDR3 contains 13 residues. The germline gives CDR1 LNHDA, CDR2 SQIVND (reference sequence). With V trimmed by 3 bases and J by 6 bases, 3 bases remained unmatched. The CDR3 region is CASSMAGQGEQYF. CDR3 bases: TGTGCCAGTAGTATGGCGGGACAGGGCGAGCAGTACTTC.

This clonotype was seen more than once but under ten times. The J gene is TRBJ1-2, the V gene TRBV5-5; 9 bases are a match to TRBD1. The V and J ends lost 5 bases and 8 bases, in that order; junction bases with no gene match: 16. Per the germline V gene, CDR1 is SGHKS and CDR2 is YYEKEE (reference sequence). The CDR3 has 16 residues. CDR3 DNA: TGTGCCAGCAGTTGCGAGCGGACAGGGGACAATGGGGGCTACACCTTC. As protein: CASSCERTGDNGGYTF. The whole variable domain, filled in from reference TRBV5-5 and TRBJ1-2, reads DAGVTQSPTHLIKTRGQQVTLRCSPISGHKSVSWYQQVLGQGPQFIFQYYEKEERGRGNFPDRFSARQFPNYSSELNVNALLLGDSALYLCASSCERTGDNGGYTFGSGTRLTVV.

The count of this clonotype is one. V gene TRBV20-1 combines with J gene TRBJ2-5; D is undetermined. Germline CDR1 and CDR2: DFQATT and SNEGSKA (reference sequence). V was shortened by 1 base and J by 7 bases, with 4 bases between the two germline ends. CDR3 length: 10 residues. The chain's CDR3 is CSARAGTQYF. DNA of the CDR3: TGCAGTGCTAGAGCGGGGACCCAGTACTTC.

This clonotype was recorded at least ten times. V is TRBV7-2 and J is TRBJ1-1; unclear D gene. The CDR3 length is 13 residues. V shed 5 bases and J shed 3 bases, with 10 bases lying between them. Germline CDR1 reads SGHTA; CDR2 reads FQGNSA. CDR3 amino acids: CASSPRVDTEAFF. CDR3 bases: TGTGCCAGCAGCCCGAGGGTAGACACTGAAGCTTTCTTT.

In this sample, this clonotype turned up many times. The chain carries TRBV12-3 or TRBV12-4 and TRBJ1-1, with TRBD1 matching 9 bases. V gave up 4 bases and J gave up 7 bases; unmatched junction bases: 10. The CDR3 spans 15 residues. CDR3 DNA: TGTGCCAGCAGTTCCCCGGGACAGGGAGTTCGTGAAGCTTTCTTT. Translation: CASSSPGQGVREAFF.

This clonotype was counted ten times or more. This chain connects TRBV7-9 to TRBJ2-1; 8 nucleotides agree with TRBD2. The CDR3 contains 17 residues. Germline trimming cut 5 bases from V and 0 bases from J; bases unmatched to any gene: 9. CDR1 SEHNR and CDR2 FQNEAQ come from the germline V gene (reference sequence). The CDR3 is CASSLPFSGGSYNEQFF. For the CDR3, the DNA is TGTGCCAGCAGCCTACCTTTCAGCGGGGGCTCCTACAATGAGCAGTTCTTC.

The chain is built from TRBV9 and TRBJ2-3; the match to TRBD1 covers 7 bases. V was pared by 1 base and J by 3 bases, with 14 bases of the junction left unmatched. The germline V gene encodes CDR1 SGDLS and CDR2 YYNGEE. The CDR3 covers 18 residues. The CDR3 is CASSVSSRTGVETDTQYF. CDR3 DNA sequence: TGTGCCAGCAGCGTAAGCTCACGCACAGGGGTGGAGACAGATACGCAGTATTTT.

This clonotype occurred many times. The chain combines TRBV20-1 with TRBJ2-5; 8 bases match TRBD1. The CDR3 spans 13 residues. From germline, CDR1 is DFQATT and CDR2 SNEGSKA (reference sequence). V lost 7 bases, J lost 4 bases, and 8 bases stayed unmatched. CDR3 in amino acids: CSGLDRGRETQYF. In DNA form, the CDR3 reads TGCAGTGGACTAGACAGGGGCAGAGAGACCCAGTACTTC.

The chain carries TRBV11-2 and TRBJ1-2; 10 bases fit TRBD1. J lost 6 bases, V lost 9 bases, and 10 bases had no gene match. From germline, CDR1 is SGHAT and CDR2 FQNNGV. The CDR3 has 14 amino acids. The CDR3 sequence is CASSRYGTGDGYTF. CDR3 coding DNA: TGTGCCAGTAGTAGGTACGGGACAGGGGATGGCTACACCTTC.

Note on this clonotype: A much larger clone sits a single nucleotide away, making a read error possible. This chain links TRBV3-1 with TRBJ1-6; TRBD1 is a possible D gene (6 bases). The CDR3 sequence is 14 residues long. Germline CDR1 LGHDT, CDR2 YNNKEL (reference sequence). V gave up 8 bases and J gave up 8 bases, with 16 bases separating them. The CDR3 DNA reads TGTGCCAGCGGCCCCTGGACAGCTGATTCACCCCTCCACTTT. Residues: CASGPWTADSPLHF.

CDR3 in DNA: TGTGCCAGCAGCCTCACGACAGGGTGGCCCCTCCACTTT. Translating it yields CASSLTTGWPLHF. V gene TRBV7-9 combines with J gene TRBJ1-6, with 7 bases lining up with TRBD1. Germline trimming cut 5 bases from V and 13 bases from J; bases unmatched to any gene: 8. The CDR3 is 13 amino acids. Germline V lookup: CDR1 SEHNR, CDR2 FQNEAQ (reference sequence).

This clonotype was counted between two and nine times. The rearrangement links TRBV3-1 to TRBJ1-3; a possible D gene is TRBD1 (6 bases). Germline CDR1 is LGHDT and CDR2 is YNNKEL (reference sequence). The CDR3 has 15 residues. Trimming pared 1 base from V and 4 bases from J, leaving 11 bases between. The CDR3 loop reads CASSQVSGAGNTIYF. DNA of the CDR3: TGTGCCAGCAGCCAAGTGTCAGGGGCAGGAAACACCATATATTTT.

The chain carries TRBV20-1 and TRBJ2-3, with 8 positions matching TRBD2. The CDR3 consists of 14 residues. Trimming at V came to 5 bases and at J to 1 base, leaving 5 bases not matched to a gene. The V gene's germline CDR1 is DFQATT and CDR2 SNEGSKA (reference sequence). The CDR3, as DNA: TGCAGTGCTTCCGGGGGGGAGGGCACAGATACGCAGTATTTT. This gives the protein CSASGGEGTDTQYF.

The CDR3 DNA is TGTGCCAGCAGCCCCCATAGCGGGGAGCTGTTTTTT. Protein product: CASSPHSGELFF. The chain joins TRBV7-9 to TRBJ2-2, with D unclear. This CDR3 spans 12 amino acids. CDR1 and CDR2 from the germline V gene are SEHNR and FQNEAQ (reference sequence). Trimming removed 5 bases from V and 7 bases from J, with 8 bases in between.

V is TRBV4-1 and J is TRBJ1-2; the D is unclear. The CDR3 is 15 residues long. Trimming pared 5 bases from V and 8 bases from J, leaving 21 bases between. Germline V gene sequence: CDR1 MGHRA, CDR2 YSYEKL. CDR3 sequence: CASSSLWAGTDGYTF. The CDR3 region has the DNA TGCGCCAGCAGCTCCCTTTGGGCAGGAACGGACGGCTACACCTTC.

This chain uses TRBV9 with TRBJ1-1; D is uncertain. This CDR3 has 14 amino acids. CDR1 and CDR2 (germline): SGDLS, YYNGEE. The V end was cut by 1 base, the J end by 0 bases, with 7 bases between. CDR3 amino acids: CASSVNRLNTEAFF. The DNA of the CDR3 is TGTGCCAGCAGCGTAAACAGACTGAACACTGAAGCTTTCTTT.

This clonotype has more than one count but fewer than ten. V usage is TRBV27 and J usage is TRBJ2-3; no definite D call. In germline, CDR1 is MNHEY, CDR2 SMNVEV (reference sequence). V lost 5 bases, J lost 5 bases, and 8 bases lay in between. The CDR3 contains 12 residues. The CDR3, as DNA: TGTGCCAGCAGTCGGAGTGTAGATACGCAGTATTTT. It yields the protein CASSRSVDTQYF.

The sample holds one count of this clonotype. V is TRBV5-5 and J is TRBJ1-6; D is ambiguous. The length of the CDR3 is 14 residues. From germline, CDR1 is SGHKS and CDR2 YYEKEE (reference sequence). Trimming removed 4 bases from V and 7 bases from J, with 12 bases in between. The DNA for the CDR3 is TGTGCCAGCAGCCTTGTTACAGAAAATTCACCCCTCCACTTT. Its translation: CASSLVTENSPLHF.